This TCR beta chain was sequenced in a study of beta chain features in type 1 diabetes. There are many counts of this clone. What it recognizes is unknown. Isolated RNA was reverse transcribed in full, so expressed TCRB transcripts were sequenced. Mean read depth for naive, central memory and regulatory T cell samples was 3.5 million or so reads. Here immunoSEQ multiplex PCR was the method, and the copy in TCRdb shows in-frame clones only, minus some. The data hold roughly 230,000 clones, with more than 9% observed a single time. General study findings and limits: Type 1 diabetes patients had moderately but significantly shorter TCRB CDR3s in all four CD4+ subsets. Although PCR might favor shorter templates, it would do so equally in patients and controls. The study found that naive, central memory and Treg TCRB repertoires appeared more similar in patients than in healthy donors.

Material for sequencing was naive CD4+ T cells from blood. The TCR sequence derives from a woman aged 18-35 years in good health.

CDR3 amino acids: CASSQGRRDEQYF. CDR3 nucleotides: TGTGCCAGCAGCCAGGGACGGAGGGACGAGCAGTACTTC. The V and J genes are TRBV7-2 and TRBJ2-7; perhaps TRBD2 as D (6 bases). Trimming stripped 5 bases from V and 5 bases from J, with 13 bases between. The CDR3 length is 13 residues. Germline V gene sequence: CDR1 SGHTA, CDR2 FQGNSA.